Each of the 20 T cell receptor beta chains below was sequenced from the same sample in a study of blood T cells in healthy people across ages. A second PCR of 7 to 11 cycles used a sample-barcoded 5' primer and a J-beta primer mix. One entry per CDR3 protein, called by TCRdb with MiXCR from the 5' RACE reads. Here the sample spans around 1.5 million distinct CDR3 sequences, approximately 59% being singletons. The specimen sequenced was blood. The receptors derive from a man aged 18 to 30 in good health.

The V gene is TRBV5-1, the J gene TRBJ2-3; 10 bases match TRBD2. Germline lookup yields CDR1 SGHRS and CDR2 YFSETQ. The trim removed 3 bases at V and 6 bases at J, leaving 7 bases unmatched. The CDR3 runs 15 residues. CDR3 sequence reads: CASSSTSGNRDTQYF. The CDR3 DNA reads TGCGCCAGCAGCTCAACTAGCGGGAATAGGGATACGCAGTATTTT. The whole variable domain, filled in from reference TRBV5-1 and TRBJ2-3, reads KAGVTQTPRYLIKTRGQQVTLSCSPISGHRSVSWYQQTPGQGLQFLFEYFSETQRNKGNFPGRFSGRQFSNSRSEMNVSTLELGDSALYLCASSSTSGNRDTQYFGPGTRLTVL.

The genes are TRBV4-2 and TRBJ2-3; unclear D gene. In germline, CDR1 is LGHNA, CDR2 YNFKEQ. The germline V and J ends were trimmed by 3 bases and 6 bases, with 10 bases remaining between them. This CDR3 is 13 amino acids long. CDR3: CASSQVLHDTQYF. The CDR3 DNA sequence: TGTGCCAGCAGCCAGGTACTCCACGATACGCAGTATTTT.

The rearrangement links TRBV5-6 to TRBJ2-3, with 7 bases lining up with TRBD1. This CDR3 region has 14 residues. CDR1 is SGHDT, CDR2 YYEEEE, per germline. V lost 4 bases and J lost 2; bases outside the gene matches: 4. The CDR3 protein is CASSGDRTTDTQYF. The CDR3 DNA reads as TGTGCCAGCAGCGGGGACAGAACCACAGATACGCAGTATTTT.

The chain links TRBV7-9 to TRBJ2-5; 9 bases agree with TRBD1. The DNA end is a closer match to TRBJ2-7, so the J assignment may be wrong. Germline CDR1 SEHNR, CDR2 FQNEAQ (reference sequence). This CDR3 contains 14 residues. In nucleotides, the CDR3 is TGTGCCAGCAGCCCGGGACAGGGCAAACTCGAGCAGTACTTC. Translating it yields CASSPGQGKLEQYF.

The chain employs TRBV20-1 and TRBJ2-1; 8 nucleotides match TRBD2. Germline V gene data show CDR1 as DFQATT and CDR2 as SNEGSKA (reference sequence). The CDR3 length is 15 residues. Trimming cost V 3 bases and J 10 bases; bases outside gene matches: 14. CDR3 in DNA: TGCAGTGCTAGGCCTTTAAGCGGGGGCCTCTTCGAGCAGTTCTTC. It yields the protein CSARPLSGGLFEQFF.

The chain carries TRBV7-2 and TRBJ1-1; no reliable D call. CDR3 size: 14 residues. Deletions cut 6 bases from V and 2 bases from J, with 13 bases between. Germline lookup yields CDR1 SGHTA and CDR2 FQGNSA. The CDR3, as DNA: TGTGCCAGCAGGGGGAGTACAGCTAACACTGAAGCTTTCTTT. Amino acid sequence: CASRGSTANTEAFF.

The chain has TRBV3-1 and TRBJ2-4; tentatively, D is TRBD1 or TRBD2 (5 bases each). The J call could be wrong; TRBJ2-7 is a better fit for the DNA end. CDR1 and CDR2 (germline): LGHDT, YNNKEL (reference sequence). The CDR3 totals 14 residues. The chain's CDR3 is CASSQGPTSGEQYF. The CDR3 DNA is TGTGCCAGCAGCCAGGGACCGACGTCCGGCGAGCAGTACTTC.

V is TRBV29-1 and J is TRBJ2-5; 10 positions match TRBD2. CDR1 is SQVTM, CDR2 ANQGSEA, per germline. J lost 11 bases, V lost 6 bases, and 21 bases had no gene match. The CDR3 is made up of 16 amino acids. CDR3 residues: CSVVGYLAGAPYGQYF. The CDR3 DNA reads TGCAGCGTGGTGGGATACCTAGCGGGGGCCCCCTACGGGCAGTACTTC.

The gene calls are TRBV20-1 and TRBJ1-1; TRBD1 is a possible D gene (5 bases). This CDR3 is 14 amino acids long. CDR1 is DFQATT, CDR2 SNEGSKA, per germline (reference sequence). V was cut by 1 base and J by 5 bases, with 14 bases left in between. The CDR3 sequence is CSARVKGGGTEAFF. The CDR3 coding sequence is TGCAGTGCTAGAGTAAAGGGCGGGGGGACTGAAGCTTTCTTT.

CDR3 coding DNA: TGTGCCTGGAGTACCGTTATTAGGGGGCTGAAGGCTGAAGCTTTCTTT. Its protein is CAWSTVIRGLKAEAFF. This sequence joins TRBV30 and TRBJ1-1, with 7 bases that match TRBD1. From germline, CDR1 is GTSNPN and CDR2 SVGIG (reference sequence). After removal of 2 bases from V and 6 bases from J, the junction contained 15 bases not matched to a gene. This CDR3 has 16 amino acids.

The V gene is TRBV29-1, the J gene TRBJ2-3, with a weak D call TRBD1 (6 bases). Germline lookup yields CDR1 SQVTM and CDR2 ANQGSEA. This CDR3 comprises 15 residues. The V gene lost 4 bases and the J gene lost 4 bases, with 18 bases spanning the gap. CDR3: CSVGYREIGSDTQYF. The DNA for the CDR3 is TGCAGCGTTGGCTACAGGGAAATAGGCTCAGATACGCAGTATTTT.

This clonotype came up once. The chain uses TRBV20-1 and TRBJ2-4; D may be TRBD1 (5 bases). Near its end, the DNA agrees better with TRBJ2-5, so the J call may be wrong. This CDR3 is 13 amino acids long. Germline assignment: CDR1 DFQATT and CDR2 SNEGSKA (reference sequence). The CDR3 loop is CSAPPRGQETQYF. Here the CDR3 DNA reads TGCAGTGCACCACCAAGGGGTCAAGAGACCCAGTACTTC.

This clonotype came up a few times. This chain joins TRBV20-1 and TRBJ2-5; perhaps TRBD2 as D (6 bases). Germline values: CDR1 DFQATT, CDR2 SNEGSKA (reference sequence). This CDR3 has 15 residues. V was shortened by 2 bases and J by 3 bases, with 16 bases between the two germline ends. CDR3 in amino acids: CSARSGTIAEETQYF. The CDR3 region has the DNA TGCAGTGCTAGATCGGGAACCATAGCGGAAGAGACCCAGTACTTC.

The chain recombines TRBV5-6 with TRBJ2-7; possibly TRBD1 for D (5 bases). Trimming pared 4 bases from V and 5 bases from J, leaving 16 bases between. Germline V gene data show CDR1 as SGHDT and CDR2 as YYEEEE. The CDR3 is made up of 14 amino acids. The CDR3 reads CASSPPQRQHEQYF. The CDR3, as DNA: TGTGCCAGCAGCCCCCCTCAAAGACAGCACGAGCAGTACTTC.

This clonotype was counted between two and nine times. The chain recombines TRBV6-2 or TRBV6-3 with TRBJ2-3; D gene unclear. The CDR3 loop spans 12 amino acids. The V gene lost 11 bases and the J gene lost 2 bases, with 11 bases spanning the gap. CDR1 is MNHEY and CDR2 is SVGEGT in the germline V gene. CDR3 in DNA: TGTGCCTCCCGGCGGTTCACAGATACGCAGTATTTT. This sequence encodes CASRRFTDTQYF.

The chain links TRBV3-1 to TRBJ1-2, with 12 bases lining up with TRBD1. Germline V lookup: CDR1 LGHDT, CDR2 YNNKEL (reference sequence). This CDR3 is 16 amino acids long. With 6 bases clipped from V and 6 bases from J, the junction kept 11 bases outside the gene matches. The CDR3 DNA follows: TGTGCCAGCAGACTCGGGACAGGGGGCGTCGTAGATGGCTACACCTTC. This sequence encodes CASRLGTGGVVDGYTF. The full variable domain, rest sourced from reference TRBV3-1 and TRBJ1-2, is DTAVSQTPKYLVTQMGNDKSIKCEQNLGHDTMYWYKQDSKKFLKIMFSYNNKELIINETVPNRFSPKSPDKAHLNLHINSLELGDSAVYFCASRLGTGGVVDGYTFGSGTRLTVV.

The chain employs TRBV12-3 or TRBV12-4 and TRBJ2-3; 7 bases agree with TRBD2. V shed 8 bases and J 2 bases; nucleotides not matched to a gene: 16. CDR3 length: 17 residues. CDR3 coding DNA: TGTGCCAGCCAGTCGCGGGGGACGGGAGCCTCCACAGATACGCAGTATTTT. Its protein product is CASQSRGTGASTDTQYF.

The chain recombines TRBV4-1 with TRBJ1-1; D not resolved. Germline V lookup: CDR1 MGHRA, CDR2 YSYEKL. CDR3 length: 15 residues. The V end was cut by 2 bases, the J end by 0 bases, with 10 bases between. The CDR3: CASSQTRSMNTEAFF. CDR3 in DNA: TGCGCCAGCAGCCAAACACGATCTATGAACACTGAAGCTTTCTTT.

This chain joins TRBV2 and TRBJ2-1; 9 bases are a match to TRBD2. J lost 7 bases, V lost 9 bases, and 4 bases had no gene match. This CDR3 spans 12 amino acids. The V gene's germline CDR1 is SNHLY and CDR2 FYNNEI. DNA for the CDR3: TGTGCCAGTGTGACTAGCGGTAATGAGCAGTTCTTC. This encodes CASVTSGNEQFF.

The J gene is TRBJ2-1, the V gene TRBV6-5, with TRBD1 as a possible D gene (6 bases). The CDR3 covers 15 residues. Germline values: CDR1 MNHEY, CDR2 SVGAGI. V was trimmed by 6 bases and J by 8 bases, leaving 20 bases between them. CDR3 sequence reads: CASSRGQGRWDEQFF. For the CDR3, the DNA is TGTGCCAGCAGCAGGGGTCAGGGAAGGTGGGATGAGCAGTTCTTC.